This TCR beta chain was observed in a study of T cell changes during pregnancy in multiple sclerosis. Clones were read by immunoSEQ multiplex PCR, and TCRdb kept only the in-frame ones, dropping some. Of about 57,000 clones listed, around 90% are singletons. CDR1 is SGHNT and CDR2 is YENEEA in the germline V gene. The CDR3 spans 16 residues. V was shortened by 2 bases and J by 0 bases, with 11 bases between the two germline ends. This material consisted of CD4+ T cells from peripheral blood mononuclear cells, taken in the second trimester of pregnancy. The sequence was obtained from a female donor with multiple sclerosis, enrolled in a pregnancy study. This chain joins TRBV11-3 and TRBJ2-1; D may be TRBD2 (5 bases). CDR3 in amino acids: CASSLRGGSSYNEQFF. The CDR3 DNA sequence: TGTGCCAGCAGCTTACGAGGAGGAAGCTCCTACAATGAGCAGTTCTTC.